Listed below are T cell receptor beta chains from one sample, sequenced in a study of T-cell reconstitution after alpha-beta-depleted transplantation in children. TCRdb recomputed calls from the PCR reads with MiXCR, one row per CDR3 protein. The table has about 610,000 distinct CDR3 sequences, roughly a tenth seen once. Material: PBMCs from the stem cell graft donor, obtained from the stem cell graft. The source is a human donor who donated a stem cell graft to a child with acute myeloid leukemia. Both conserved end residues are part of each CDR3. The D gene is left open where the match is weak. For some rows the clone size is stated as once, few or many, or as a class when expanded; others skip it.

d_call	j_call	v_call	clone_size	cdr3_nt	cdr3_aa
TRBD1	TRBJ2-2	TRBV7-2	few	TGTGCCAGCAGCAAAACAGGGGGCACCGGGGAGCTGTTTTTT	CASSKTGGTGELFF
-	TRBJ1-2	TRBV29-1	-	TGCAGCGTTTGGGGAGGGGAAGGTGGCTACACCTTC	CSVWGGEGGYTF
-	TRBJ1-6	TRBV20-1	-	TGCAGTGCTAGAAGTCCCAGCGGGCAAGATTCACCCCTCCACTTT	CSARSPSGQDSPLHF
-	TRBJ2-6	TRBV4-3	-	TGCGCCAGCAGCTCAACACAGAGCTCGTATGGGGCCAACGTCCTGACTTTC	CASSSTQSSYGANVLTF
TRBD2	TRBJ2-7	TRBV6-4	many	TGTGCCTCCTTCGGGGCAGGGAGCGGGAGCTCCCCTCGTCAGTACGAGCAGTACTTC	CASFGAGSGSSPRQYEQYF
TRBD1	TRBJ1-1	TRBV28	-	TGTGCCAGTGAGGACAGGGGCGTAATGAACACTGAAGCTTTCTTT	CASEDRGVMNTEAFF
TRBD1	TRBJ1-5	TRBV20-1	-	TGCAGTGCTAGGAGACAGGGGGGGTATCAGCCCCAGCATTTT	CSARRQGGYQPQHF
TRBD2	TRBJ2-1	TRBV20-1	few	TGCAGTGCTAGGTCTAGCGGCAGTATGGATGAGCAGTTCTTC	CSARSSGSMDEQFF
-	TRBJ1-5	TRBV28	few	TGTGCCAGCAGAATCGCTACCTTTAGCAATCAGCCCCAGCATTTT	CASRIATFSNQPQHF
TRBD1	TRBJ1-1	TRBV5-1	-	TGCGCCAGCAGCGCGGGACAGATGAACACTGAAGCTTTCTTT	CASSAGQMNTEAFF
-	TRBJ1-2	TRBV12-3/TRBV12-4	-	TGTGCCAGCAGTTTTCGGGTTCTGGGAAACTATGGCTACACCTTC	CASSFRVLGNYGYTF
TRBD2	TRBJ2-2	TRBV12-3/TRBV12-4	few	TGTGCCAGCAGCCGCTCCGGGAGGAGTCCCAGGGAGCTGTTTTTT	CASSRSGRSPRELFF